The 23 T cell receptor beta chains below come from one sample, sequenced in a study of identical twins. TCRdb reprocessed the 5' RACE reads via MiXCR and lists one record per CDR3 protein. Here the sample spans 570,000 or so distinct CDR3 sequences, more than 9% being singletons. These data were likewise used in another study, on yellow fever vaccine responses in identical twins.

The sample consisted of PBMCs. These receptors all come from a woman between 18 and 29 years old in good health.

This clonotype was counted between two and nine times. The chain couples TRBV7-9 to TRBJ2-3; D might be TRBD1 (6 bases). Looked up from germline, CDR1 is SEHNR and CDR2 is FQNEAQ (reference sequence). CDR3 size: 16 residues. The V end was cut by 5 bases, the J end by 3 bases, with 18 bases between. The CDR3 loop reads CASSQPGQIETDTQYF. The CDR3 DNA follows: TGTGCCAGCAGCCAGCCCGGACAGATTGAGACAGATACGCAGTATTTT.

This clonotype was counted many times. The chain combines TRBV7-9 with TRBJ2-7; 10 nucleotides agree with TRBD2. V shed 5 bases, J shed 9 bases, and the junction held 16 bases outside the gene matches. Germline V gene sequence: CDR1 SEHNR, CDR2 FQNEAQ (reference sequence). This CDR3 spans 16 amino acids. This CDR3 reads CASSPPGTSVVFGQYF. CDR3 nucleotide sequence: TGTGCCAGCAGCCCTCCCGGGACTAGCGTGGTATTTGGGCAGTACTTC.

Worth noting for this clonotype: One base away lies a much larger clone, so this may be a sequencing read error. The V gene is TRBV29-1, the J gene TRBJ2-1; D uncertain. In germline, CDR1 is SQVTM, CDR2 ANQGSEA. This CDR3 has 16 residues. CDR3 in amino acids: CSVEDRIRSSYNEKFF. The CDR3 DNA is TGCAGCGTTGAAGATCGGATCAGGAGCTCCTACAATGAGAAGTTCTTC.

The V and J genes are TRBV7-8 and TRBJ2-3; 7 bases match TRBD1. The length of the CDR3 is 15 residues. J gave up 1 base and V 5 bases, and 6 bases lay outside the gene matches. CDR1 and CDR2 (germline): SGHVS, FQNEAQ. CDR3 region: CASSKGAVGTDTQYF. For the CDR3, the DNA is TGTGCCAGCAGCAAGGGGGCGGTTGGCACAGATACGCAGTATTTT.

This clonotype was detected only a few times. CDR3 in DNA: TGTTCCCGCCCAGCGGGAATCAATCAGCCCCAGCATTTT. This sequence encodes CSRPAGINQPQHF. V is TRBV25-1 and J is TRBJ1-5, with D unclear. CDR3 length: 13 amino acids. Per the germline V gene, CDR1 is MGHDK and CDR2 is SYGVNS. Full variable domain (outside the CDR3, taken from reference TRBV25-1 and TRBJ1-5): EADIYQTPRYLVIGTGKKITLECSQTMGHDKMYWYQQDPGMELHLIHYSYGVNSTEKGDLSSESTVSRIRTEHFPLTLESARPSHTSQYLCSRPAGINQPQHFGDGTRLSIL.

This clonotype was recorded at least ten times. The CDR3 region is CASRQRQGFTEAFF. The DNA of the CDR3 is TGTGCCAGCAGGCAAAGACAGGGTTTTACTGAAGCTTTCTTT. The chain couples TRBV12-3 or TRBV12-4 to TRBJ1-1; 7 positions agree with TRBD1. Trimming removed 6 bases from V and 5 bases from J; junction bases left unmatched: 9. The CDR3 spans 14 residues.

The chain carries TRBV29-1 and TRBJ2-2; the D is unclear. V lost 7 bases to trimming and J lost 3 bases, with 15 bases between them. This CDR3 is 14 amino acids long. The germline V gene encodes CDR1 SQVTM and CDR2 ANQGSEA. The CDR3 here is CSAFGPSYTGELFF. As DNA, the CDR3 is TGCAGCGCCTTCGGACCGTCTTACACCGGGGAGCTGTTTTTT.

This clonotype was observed a few times. The rearrangement links TRBV7-9 to TRBJ1-2; no clear D. This CDR3 is 16 amino acids long. The germline V gene has CDR1 SEHNR and CDR2 FQNEAQ (reference sequence). V was trimmed by 0 bases and J by 8 bases, leaving 19 bases between them. The CDR3, as DNA: TGTGCCAGCAGCTTAGCGGAGGCAGAACCTATTTTAGGCTACACCTTC. It translates to CASSLAEAEPILGYTF.

This rearrangement joins TRBV5-1 to TRBJ2-7; TRBD2 matches at 8 bases. After removal of 3 bases from V and 4 bases from J, the junction contained 6 bases not matched to a gene. Per the germline V gene, CDR1 is SGHRS and CDR2 is YFSETQ. The CDR3 is made up of 14 amino acids. The CDR3 coding sequence is TGCGCCAGCAGCTCCGGGACTAGTGAGTACGAGCAGTACTTC. Translating gives CASSSGTSEYEQYF. The full variable domain, its missing parts supplied by reference TRBV5-1 and TRBJ2-7, is KAGVTQTPRYLIKTRGQQVTLSCSPISGHRSVSWYQQTPGQGLQFLFEYFSETQRNKGNFPGRFSGRQFSNSRSEMNVSTLELGDSALYLCASSSGTSEYEQYFGPGTRLTVT.

The V and J genes are TRBV3-1 and TRBJ2-2; 9 nucleotides agree with TRBD2. With V trimmed by 2 bases and J by 3 bases, 10 bases remained unmatched. Germline CDR1 is LGHDT and CDR2 is YNNKEL (reference sequence). This CDR3 has 18 residues. CDR3 in amino acids: CASSQRASTSGYTGELFF. The DNA of the CDR3 is TGTGCCAGCAGCCAAAGGGCCTCGACTAGCGGCTACACCGGGGAGCTGTTTTTT.

The chain links TRBV6-2 or TRBV6-3 to TRBJ2-5, with 7 bases fitting TRBD2. CDR3 length: 17 amino acids. The V gene end was trimmed by 2 bases and the J gene end by 0 bases; junction bases not matched to a gene: 9. Germline values: CDR1 MNHEY, CDR2 SVGEGT. CDR3 DNA sequence: TGTGCCAGCAGTTACGATTCGGGCCTAGCGGACCAAGAGACCCAGTACTTC. It is translated as CASSYDSGLADQETQYF.

This clonotype was seen only a few times. The chain couples TRBV3-1 to TRBJ2-2, with 12 bases lining up with TRBD2. The CDR3 totals 16 residues. Trimming took 1 base from V and 8 from J; bases not matched to a gene: 5. Germline assignment: CDR1 LGHDT and CDR2 YNNKEL (reference sequence). The CDR3 reads CASSQVLAGGPGELFF. DNA for the CDR3: TGTGCCAGCAGCCAAGTCCTAGCGGGGGGGCCGGGGGAGCTGTTTTTT.

This clonotype was observed a handful of times. This chain connects TRBV25-1 to TRBJ2-6; perhaps TRBD1 as D (6 bases). This CDR3 is 17 amino acids long. Per germline, CDR1 MGHDK and CDR2 SYGVNS. The V end was cut by 2 bases, the J end by 0 bases, with 11 bases between. CDR3 DNA sequence: TGTGCCAGCAGTGAAGGGGGCTCTTACTCTGGGGCCAACGTCCTGACTTTC. Its translation: CASSEGGSYSGANVLTF.

This clonotype came up a few times. This chain joins TRBV13 and TRBJ2-2; D might be TRBD1 or TRBD2, each matching 5 bases. CDR3 length: 17 residues. The V end lost 2 bases, the J end lost 0 bases, and 13 bases lay between the germline ends. Germline CDR1 is PRHDT and CDR2 is FYEKMQ (reference sequence). CDR3 sequence reads: CASSLPWDGANTGELFF. For the CDR3, the DNA is TGTGCCAGCAGCTTACCATGGGACGGAGCGAACACCGGGGAGCTGTTTTTT. The full variable domain, completed using reference TRBV13 and TRBJ2-2, is AAGVIQSPRHLIKEKRETATLKCYPIPRHDTVYWYQQGPGQDPQFLISFYEKMQSDKGSIPDRFSAQQFSDYHSELNMSSLELGDSALYFCASSLPWDGANTGELFFGEGSRLTVL.

The rearrangement links TRBV19 to TRBJ2-1; TRBD1 might be the D (5 bases). The germline V and J ends were trimmed by 0 bases and 4 bases, with 13 bases remaining between them. This CDR3 is built from 16 residues. The germline V gene encodes CDR1 LNHDA and CDR2 SQIVND (reference sequence). The CDR3 sequence is CASSIDGANRYNEQFF. The CDR3 coding sequence is TGTGCCAGTAGTATAGATGGGGCTAACCGATACAATGAGCAGTTCTTC.

This clonotype was detected many times. This chain connects TRBV7-9 to TRBJ2-7; no definite D call. The germline CDR1 and CDR2 sequences are SEHNR and FQNEAQ (reference sequence). CDR3 length: 14 residues. V was shortened by 3 bases and J by 2 bases, with 11 bases between the two germline ends. The CDR3 nucleotides read TGTGCCAGCAGCTTCAGCCGGGCCCCCTACGAGCAGTACTTC. Translation: CASSFSRAPYEQYF.

This clonotype was observed many times. V gene TRBV11-3 combines with J gene TRBJ2-7; 14 bases line up with TRBD2. V gave up 5 bases and J gave up 6 bases; unmatched junction bases: 15. CDR1 is SGHNT and CDR2 is YENEEA in the germline V gene. There are 18 residues in the CDR3. The CDR3 nucleotides read TGTGCCAGCAGCCCCCCGACTAGCGGGAGGGCCATAGTTCCCGAGCAGTACTTC. Encoded protein: CASSPPTSGRAIVPEQYF.

This clonotype occurred once. This may come from a read error, since a much larger clone is one base off. The rearrangement links TRBV7-8 to TRBJ2-1; D call uncertain. This CDR3 has 14 amino acids. Between the trimmed V and J ends, which lost 0 bases and 7 bases, there was a span of 10 bases. Looked up from germline, CDR1 is SGHVS and CDR2 is FQNEAQ. The DNA of the CDR3 is TGTGCCAGCAGCTTAGCCAGAAGGCATAATGAGCAGTTCTTC. It translates to CASSLARRHNEQFF. The whole variable domain, filled in from reference TRBV7-8 and TRBJ2-1, reads GAGVSQSPRYKVAKRGQDVALRCDPISGHVSLFWYQQALGQGPEFLTYFQNEAQLDKSGLPSDRFFAERPEGSVSTLKIQRTQQEDSAVYLCASSLARRHNEQFFGPGTRLTVL.

This clonotype has more than one count but fewer than ten. The V gene is TRBV14, the J gene TRBJ2-5, with 7 bases lining up with TRBD2. V lost 3 bases to trimming and J lost 1 base; unmatched junction nucleotides: 5. CDR1 and CDR2 from the germline V gene are SGHDN and FVKESK. This CDR3 has 15 residues. CDR3 sequence: CASSHRSSGQETQYF. DNA for the CDR3: TGTGCCAGCAGCCATCGATCTAGCGGCCAAGAGACCCAGTACTTC.

The genes are TRBV20-1 and TRBJ2-3; TRBD1 is a possible D gene (5 bases). V gave up 0 bases and J gave up 7 bases, with 20 bases separating them. The CDR3 length is 16 residues. Germline V lookup: CDR1 DFQATT, CDR2 SNEGSKA (reference sequence). The CDR3 loop is CSARDSRGAGAYTQYF. The CDR3, as DNA: TGCAGTGCTAGAGATTCACGTGGGGCAGGAGCTTATACGCAGTATTTT.

Ten or more counts support this clonotype. The chain carries TRBV4-3 and TRBJ1-1; tentative D call: TRBD1 (6 bases). The CDR3 extends over 16 amino acids. Looked up from germline, CDR1 is LGHNA and CDR2 is YSLEER. The V end lost 4 bases, the J end lost 1 base, and 16 bases lay between the germline ends. The CDR3 sequence is CASSRGTLTGNTEAFF. CDR3 DNA: TGCGCCAGCAGCCGGGGGACCTTGACAGGGAACACTGAAGCTTTCTTT.

This clonotype was observed a handful of times. The gene calls are TRBV5-6 and TRBJ1-1, with D possibly being TRBD1 (5 bases). Germline values: CDR1 SGHDT, CDR2 YYEEEE. V lost 0 bases to trimming and J lost 9 bases, with 18 bases between them. The CDR3 spans 15 residues. CDR3 loop: CASSLDRRGGLQAFF. The CDR3 DNA follows: TGTGCCAGCAGCTTGGACCGCCGGGGGGGACTACAAGCTTTCTTT.

This clonotype was seen a few times. The chain joins TRBV6-5 to TRBJ2-1; 9 nucleotides agree with TRBD2. This CDR3 contains 14 residues. Germline V gene lookup returns CDR1 MNHEY and CDR2 SVGAGI. V trimming: 2 bases; J trimming: 7 bases; junction bases outside the gene matches: 3. CDR3 in DNA: TGTGCCAGCAGTTACGTGGCGGGGGGGAATGAGCAGTTCTTC. It translates to CASSYVAGGNEQFF.